This paragraph covers one T cell receptor (beta chain) sequence. There are a few counts of this clonotype. There is no known antigen for this receptor. The input lacks base qualities; no much larger clone sits a single base away. The source of the sample is a study of identical twins (dated by TCRdb to between 2015 and 2016). Some background on the complete study: To test whether fetal clonotypes persist, the study used deep sequencing on TCR alpha and beta repertoires from monozygotic twins, unrelated adults of various ages, and cord blood. To rule out contamination, replicate twin experiments were performed at different times with different library preparation protocols. Results and caveats for the whole study, not just this receptor: Zero-insertion analyses could be partly confounded by invariant T cells such as MAIT and iNKT, though diverse VJ usage argued against such confounding for most clonotypes. In monozygotic twins, out-of-frame TCR alpha sharing was systematically underestimated by recombination models, although the models agreed with sharing between unrelated individuals. Excess twin sharing in beta out-of-frame sequences was weaker because fewer shared sequences lowered the signal-to-noise ratio. Conclusions relied on cross-sectional statistical analysis, since the same donors could not be followed over many years. Out-of-frame TCR alpha sequences shared between twins showed an excess of low generation-probability sequences compared with coincidental sharing between unrelated individuals. Abundant cord blood beta clonotypes carried fewer insertions; young adult naive repertoires showed a weaker similar trend, while memory repertoires showed none.

Every donor in the study was a healthy Caucasian. The twin cohort comprised three pairs of female monozygotic twins, all aged roughly 18 to 30 years. Using Miltenyi CD45RO+ enrichment and human naive T-cell isolation kits, memory (CD45RO+) and naive T cells were isolated from PBMC. The method was 5' RACE. The run used an Illumina HiSeq 2000. A universal primer binding site was added through template switching, and the final cDNA carried a unique molecular identifier so that TCR cDNA molecules could be counted accurately. First-strand cDNA for TCR alpha and beta chains was synthesized from specific primers in the conserved constant-segment region. To control for contamination, each cDNA library was double barcoded with a SMART-Mk sample barcode plus Illumina barcodes. TruSeq adapter sequences, together with Illumina sample barcodes, were added in two successive PCR steps. The Illumina HiSeq platform was used with custom primers to sequence TCR alpha and beta cDNA libraries. As for how the authors treated the data: MiGEC was used to process raw reads and extract unique molecular identifiers, and MiXCR was used to find CDR3 positions. Recombination models were inferred per individual with the repgenHMM and IGoR tools using an EM algorithm. Shared clonotype analysis was performed with the tcR package in R, normalizing sharing by the product of cloneset sizes. To study raw recombination free of thymic and clonal selection effects, out-of-frame nonproductive sequences were analyzed. TCRdb reprocessed the public reads (quality trimming at Q25 with fastp, clone calling with MiXCR) and kept in-frame beta chains. Under each unique CDR3 protein, matching rows form one entry showing the most common genes and DNA. These V and J calls are TCRdb output, not the study's own analysis. This sample is represented by 220,000 or so distinct CDR3 sequences; about 7% of them were singletons. The top ten hold roughly 3.9% of the sample.

The sample was also reused in another study, on yellow fever vaccine responses in identical twins. According to the second study: The T cell response to vaccination in identical twins was reported by the authors to appear partly convergent and partly personalized. Focusing on identical twins, the study followed the T cell clones that responded to the vaccine, and did so with precision.

The specimen sequenced was memory (CD45RO+) T cells sorted from blood. Interpreted using the paper, the cell subset or site label stands for: CD45RO+ enriched T cells. The origin of this receptor is a woman under 30 in good health.

The CDR3 in this case is CASSQEPTSVETQYF. The bases are TGCGCCAGCAGCCAAGAGCCCACCTCCGTAGAGACCCAGTACTTC. The rearrangement combines TRBV4-1 with TRBJ2-5; the D gene is not confidently resolved. CDR1 and CDR2 are read off the germline V gene as MGHRA and YSYEKL. V loses 0 bases, J loses 4 bases, and the germline ends lie 12 bases apart. The CDR3 starts with the cysteine, ends with the phenylalanine, and has 15 residues. The read is trimmed to its CDR3 DNA, 45 bases read in frame from base 1.